A single sample is the source of the 24 T cell receptor beta chains below, sequenced in a study of T cell responses to AZD1222 COVID-19 vaccine. This table comes from immunoSEQ multiplex PCR, and its TCRdb copy is limited to in-frame clones, with some not included. Of around 110,000 clones listed, roughly 88% are singletons. Specimen: peripheral blood, collected 28 days after the second AZD1222 dose. The receptors stem from an adult who received the AZD1222 COVID-19 vaccine.

The chain has TRBV12-3 or TRBV12-4 and TRBJ2-3; D perhaps matches TRBD1 (5 bases). The V end was cut by 3 bases, the J end by 4 bases, with 8 bases between. The CDR3 contains 13 residues. The CDR3 region has the DNA TGTGCCAGCAGTTTCGGACAATCAGATACGCAGTATTTT. It codes for CASSFGQSDTQYF.

J is TRBJ1-2 and V is TRBV27, with a possible D match to TRBD1 (5 bases). The CDR3 is made up of 14 amino acids. Germline V gene data show CDR1 as MNHEY and CDR2 as SMNVEV (reference sequence). Deletions cut 3 bases from V and 7 bases from J, with 15 bases between. The CDR3 DNA is TGTGCCAGCAGTTTTTGGGACGGGGATAGTGGCTACACCTTC. Amino acid sequence: CASSFWDGDSGYTF.

This clone was seen once. V and J are TRBV7-2 and TRBJ2-1; D remains ambiguous. The length of the CDR3 is 14 residues. Trimming removed 5 bases from V and 0 bases from J, with 8 bases in between. From germline, CDR1 is SGHTA and CDR2 FQGNSA. The CDR3: CASSPPGSYNEQFF. In DNA, the CDR3 is TGTGCCAGCAGCCCCCCCGGCTCCTACAATGAGCAGTTCTTC.

CDR3 DNA: TGCGCCAGCAGCCCAGGGACAGCGAACACTGAAGCTTTCTTT. Translation gives CASSPGTANTEAFF. J is TRBJ1-1 and V is TRBV4-3, with 7 positions matching TRBD1. The V gene's germline CDR1 is LGHNA and CDR2 YSLEER. Trimming cost V 4 bases and J 1 base; bases outside gene matches: 3. The CDR3 loop spans 14 amino acids.

CDR3 sequence (DNA): TGTGCCACCCAGAGACTCGACTATGGCTACACCTTC. Protein: CATQRLDYGYTF. The chain couples TRBV28 to TRBJ1-2; no clear D gene. This CDR3 spans 12 amino acids. The V gene's germline CDR1 is MDHEN and CDR2 SYDVKM. Trimming left V 10 bases short and J 3 bases short, with 12 bases between.

The chain joins TRBV7-8 to TRBJ1-2; D may be TRBD1 (5 bases). The V end lost 2 bases, the J end lost 3 bases, and 7 bases lay between the germline ends. Looked up from germline, CDR1 is SGHVS and CDR2 is FQNEAQ. CDR3 size: 13 residues. CDR3 residues: CASSLPGYYGYTF. CDR3 nucleotides: TGTGCCAGCAGCTTACCAGGGTACTATGGCTACACCTTC.

The chain couples TRBV6-4 to TRBJ1-6; the D gene is possibly TRBD1 (6 bases). Trimming pared 5 bases from V and 10 bases from J, leaving 18 bases between. This CDR3 spans 15 amino acids. The germline V gene encodes CDR1 MRHNA and CDR2 SNTAGT. CDR3 coding DNA: TGTGCCAGCAGTCCCGGCAGTCAGGGGTCCTCACCCCTCCACTTT. Translated: CASSPGSQGSSPLHF.

Only one count was recorded for this clone. The chain employs TRBV5-1 and TRBJ2-1, with D tentatively TRBD2 (5 bases). Germline CDR1 is SGHRS and CDR2 is YFSETQ. Trimming stripped 2 bases from V and 4 bases from J, with 10 bases between. This CDR3 is 14 amino acids long. Here the CDR3 reads CASSFGDWYNEQFF. CDR3 bases: TGCGCCAGCAGCTTCGGGGATTGGTACAATGAGCAGTTCTTC.

V is TRBV12-3 or TRBV12-4 and J is TRBJ1-5; D possibly corresponds to TRBD1 (6 bases). Trimming stripped 3 bases from V and 5 bases from J, with 8 bases between. This CDR3 is 13 amino acids long. CDR3 loop: CASSFKGDQPQHF. CDR3 nucleotides: TGTGCCAGCAGTTTTAAGGGGGATCAGCCCCAGCATTTT.

The V gene is TRBV27, the J gene TRBJ2-3; D might be TRBD2 (7 bases). Trimming pared 2 bases from V and 2 bases from J, leaving 14 bases between. Germline CDR1 and CDR2: MNHEY and SMNVEV (reference sequence). This CDR3 has 16 amino acids. CDR3 sequence: CASSLRGGIPTDTQYF. In DNA form, the CDR3 reads TGTGCCAGCAGTTTAAGGGGGGGGATCCCCACAGATACGCAGTATTTT.

This sequence joins TRBV7-2 and TRBJ1-2, with TRBD1 identical over 10 bases. The CDR3 spans 15 residues. Per the germline V gene, CDR1 is SGHTA and CDR2 is FQGNSA. J gave up 6 bases and V 5 bases, and 9 bases lay outside the gene matches. The CDR3 loop reads CASSPRTGGSDGYTF. CDR3 nucleotides: TGTGCCAGCAGCCCGCGGACAGGGGGTAGCGATGGCTACACCTTC.

This chain joins TRBV10-3 and TRBJ1-6; unclear D gene. Per germline, CDR1 ENHRY and CDR2 SYGVKD. V lost 3 bases and J 0 bases, leaving 9 bases between the germline ends. The length of the CDR3 is 16 residues. DNA of the CDR3: TGTGCCATCAGTGATAGAGAGCCCTCCTATAATTCACCCCTCCACTTT. It encodes CAISDREPSYNSPLHF.

The V and J genes are TRBV7-8 and TRBJ2-3; unclear D gene. Germline CDR1 and CDR2: SGHVS and FQNEAQ. The V end lost 5 bases, the J end lost 1 base, and 16 bases lay between the germline ends. The CDR3 contains 16 residues. This CDR3 is CASSPRRPLGTDTQYF. In nucleotides, the CDR3 is TGTGCCAGCAGCCCCCGAAGACCTCTAGGCACAGATACGCAGTATTTT.

The chain carries TRBV4-3 and TRBJ1-6; 7 nucleotides align to TRBD1. Germline V lookup: CDR1 LGHNA, CDR2 YSLEER. V lost 0 bases to trimming and J lost 4 bases; unmatched junction nucleotides: 12. The CDR3 totals 19 residues. The CDR3 DNA follows: TGCGCCAGCAGCCAAGAGCCGACAGGGTCCTCTCTGTATAATTCACCCCTCCACTTT. It encodes CASSQEPTGSSLYNSPLHF.

V usage is TRBV9 and J usage is TRBJ1-2; D not resolved. This CDR3 spans 15 amino acids. CDR1 is SGDLS, CDR2 YYNGEE, per germline. V was shortened by 0 bases and J by 4 bases, with 13 bases between the two germline ends. The CDR3 DNA reads TGTGCCAGCAGCGTAGGTGAAGGGTTGAGCTATGGCTACACCTTC. It yields the protein CASSVGEGLSYGYTF.

This chain uses TRBV7-2 with TRBJ1-5; 8 positions agree with TRBD1. Germline-derived CDR1 and CDR2 are SGHTA and FQGNSA. This CDR3 has 16 residues. After removal of 1 base from V and 2 bases from J, the junction contained 4 bases not matched to a gene. CDR3 in amino acids: CASSLGRGLGNQPQHF. Written as DNA, the CDR3 is TGTGCCAGCAGCTTAGGCAGGGGGCTAGGCAATCAGCCCCAGCATTTT.

CDR3 loop: CASSVRGAAETQYF. The CDR3 nucleotides are TGTGCCAGCAGCGTAAGGGGGGCCGCGGAGACCCAGTACTTC. The genes are TRBV9 and TRBJ2-5; either TRBD1 or TRBD2 may supply D (6 bases each). V lost 1 base and J 5 bases, leaving 12 bases between the germline ends. The length of the CDR3 is 14 residues. Germline loops: CDR1 SGDLS, CDR2 YYNGEE.

The genes are TRBV11-2 and TRBJ1-4; no firm D call. CDR1 SGHAT and CDR2 FQNNGV come from the germline V gene. The CDR3 loop spans 14 amino acids. Deletions cut 6 bases from V and 1 base from J, with 9 bases between. CDR3 sequence reads: CASSIDGTNEKLFF. The CDR3 DNA is TGTGCCAGCAGTATAGACGGAACTAATGAAAAACTGTTTTTT.

J is TRBJ1-2 and V is TRBV13; no clear D. Germline-derived CDR1 and CDR2 are PRHDT and FYEKMQ (reference sequence). The CDR3 extends over 14 amino acids. Trimming shortened V by 4 bases and J by 2 bases, and 11 bases separated the two germline ends. The CDR3 spells CASSSLFGNYGYTF. The CDR3 DNA follows: TGTGCCAGCAGCTCCCTATTTGGGAACTATGGCTACACCTTC.

In nucleotides, the CDR3 is TGTGCCAGCAGTTACGGGACAGGGAAGAAAGATACGCAGTATTTT. Translated, it gives CASSYGTGKKDTQYF. The chain couples TRBV6-5 to TRBJ2-3, with 9 bases matching TRBD1. CDR1 MNHEY and CDR2 SVGAGI come from the germline V gene. The junction had 5 bases not matched to a gene; V was cut back by 2 bases and J by 5 bases. The CDR3 extends over 15 amino acids.

CDR3 nucleotides: TGTGCCAGCAGCCAAGGATTGACCGGGGAGCTGTTTTTT. Residues: CASSQGLTGELFF. The chain combines TRBV14 with TRBJ2-2; D is unresolved. The CDR3 has 13 amino acids. Germline-derived CDR1 and CDR2 are SGHDN and FVKESK. Trimming shortened V by 1 base and J by 5 bases, and 5 bases separated the two germline ends.

The chain couples TRBV5-1 to TRBJ1-4; 10 bases fit TRBD1. The CDR3 has 16 residues. The germline CDR1 and CDR2 sequences are SGHRS and YFSETQ. V lost 6 bases to trimming and J lost 2 bases; unmatched junction nucleotides: 7. The CDR3 spells CASTFVGQGTNEKLFF. In DNA, the CDR3 is TGCGCCAGCACATTTGTGGGACAGGGGACTAATGAAAAACTGTTTTTT.

The rearrangement links TRBV4-1 to TRBJ1-5; D is unclear. Looked up from germline, CDR1 is MGHRA and CDR2 is YSYEKL. CDR3 length equals 15 residues. V lost 0 bases and J 1 base, leaving 7 bases between the germline ends. The CDR3, as DNA: TGCGCCAGCAGCCAAGAGGAGGGAAGCAATCAGCCCCAGCATTTT. Protein: CASSQEEGSNQPQHF.

The chain employs TRBV27 and TRBJ2-2, with D possibly being TRBD1 or TRBD2 (5 bases each). The germline V gene has CDR1 MNHEY and CDR2 SMNVEV (reference sequence). This CDR3 contains 15 residues. The ends were cut back, 5 bases at V and 6 bases at J, with 16 bases in the middle. DNA of the CDR3: TGTGCCAGCAGTGCCTACCGCAGGGACCCCGGGGAGCTGTTTTTT. Its protein product is CASSAYRRDPGELFF.